The entry that follows covers one T cell receptor beta chain sequence. Its matching antigen is unknown. This specimen comes from a study of breast tumors, draining lymph nodes, adjacent tissues. Study findings and constraints: That most tumor T cells come from lymph nodes remained unproven.

Samples came from axillary lymph nodes draining the breast cancer. TCRdb used MiXCR to reprocess the multiplex PCR reads, holding one entry per CDR3 protein. Here the sample spans about 230,000 distinct CDR3 sequences, less than 40% being singletons. The CDR3 has 15 amino acids. V shed 1 base, J shed 2 bases, and the junction held 3 bases outside the gene matches. CDR1 MDHEN and CDR2 SYDVKM come from the germline V gene. The sample taken for sequencing was axillary lymph node tissue. The receptor's source is a female donor with breast cancer. Some clones in this sample may be carry-over from other donors' samples. The chain has TRBV28 and TRBJ2-7, with 9 bases that match TRBD1. CDR3 sequence (DNA): TGTGCCAGCAGTTTATCCGGGACAGGGACCTACGAGCAGTACTTC. Encoded protein: CASSLSGTGTYEQYF.